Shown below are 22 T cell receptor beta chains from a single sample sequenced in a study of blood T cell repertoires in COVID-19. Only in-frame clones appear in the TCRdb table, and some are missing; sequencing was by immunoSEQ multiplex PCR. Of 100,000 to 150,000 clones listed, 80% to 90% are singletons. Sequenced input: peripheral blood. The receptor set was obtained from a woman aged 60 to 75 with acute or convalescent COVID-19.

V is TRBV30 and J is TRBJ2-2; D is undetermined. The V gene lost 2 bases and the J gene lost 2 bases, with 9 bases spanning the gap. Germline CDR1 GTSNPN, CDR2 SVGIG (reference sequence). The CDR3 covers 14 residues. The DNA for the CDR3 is TGTGCCTGGAGTATCAGTTACAACACCGGGGAGCTGTTTTTT. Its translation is CAWSISYNTGELFF.

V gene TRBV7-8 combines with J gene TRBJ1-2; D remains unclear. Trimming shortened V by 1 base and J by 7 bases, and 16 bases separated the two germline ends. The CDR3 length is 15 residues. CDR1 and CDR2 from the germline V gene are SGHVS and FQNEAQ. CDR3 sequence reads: CASSLDGWAATGYTF. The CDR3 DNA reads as TGTGCCAGCAGCTTAGACGGTTGGGCAGCAACTGGCTACACCTTC.

This chain's CDR3 is CASSLQNRADGYTF. The CDR3 nucleotides are TGTGCCAGCTCACTACAGAACAGGGCCGATGGCTACACCTTC. This chain links TRBV18 with TRBJ1-2; D is perhaps TRBD1 (6 bases). Trimming left V 4 bases short and J 6 bases short, with 15 bases between. This CDR3 contains 14 residues. The germline V gene encodes CDR1 KGHSH and CDR2 LQKENI.

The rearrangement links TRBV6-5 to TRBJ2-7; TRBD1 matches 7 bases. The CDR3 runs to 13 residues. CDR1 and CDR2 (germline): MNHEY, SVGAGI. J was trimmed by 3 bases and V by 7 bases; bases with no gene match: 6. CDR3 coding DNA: TGTGCCAGCACCAGACAGGGTTTCTACGAGCAGTACGTC. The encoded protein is CASTRQGFYEQYV.

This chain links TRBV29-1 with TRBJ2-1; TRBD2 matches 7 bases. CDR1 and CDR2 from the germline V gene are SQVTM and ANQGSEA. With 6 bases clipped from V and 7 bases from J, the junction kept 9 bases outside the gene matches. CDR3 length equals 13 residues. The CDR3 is CSVTSYQWNEQFF. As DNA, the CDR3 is TGCAGCGTGACTAGCTACCAATGGAATGAGCAGTTCTTC.

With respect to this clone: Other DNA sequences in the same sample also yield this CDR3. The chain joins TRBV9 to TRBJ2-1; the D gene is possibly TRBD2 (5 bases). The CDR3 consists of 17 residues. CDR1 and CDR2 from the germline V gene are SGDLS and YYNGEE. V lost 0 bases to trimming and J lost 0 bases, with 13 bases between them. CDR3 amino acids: CASSVVPSRSSYNEQFF. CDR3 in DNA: TGTGCCAGCAGCGTAGTACCTAGCAGGAGCTCCTACAATGAGCAGTTCTTC.

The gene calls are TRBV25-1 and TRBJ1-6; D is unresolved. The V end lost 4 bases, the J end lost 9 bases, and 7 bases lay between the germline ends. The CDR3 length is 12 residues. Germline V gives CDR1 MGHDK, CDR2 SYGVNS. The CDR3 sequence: CASSVGSSPLHF. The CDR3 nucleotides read TGTGCCAGCAGTGTGGGCAGTTCACCCCTCCACTTT.

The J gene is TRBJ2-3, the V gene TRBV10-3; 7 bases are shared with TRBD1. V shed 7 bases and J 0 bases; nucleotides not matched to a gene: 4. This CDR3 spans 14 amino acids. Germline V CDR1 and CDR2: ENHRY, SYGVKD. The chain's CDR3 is CAIKGAFSTDTQYF. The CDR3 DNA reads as TGTGCCATCAAGGGGGCGTTTAGCACAGATACGCAGTATTTT.

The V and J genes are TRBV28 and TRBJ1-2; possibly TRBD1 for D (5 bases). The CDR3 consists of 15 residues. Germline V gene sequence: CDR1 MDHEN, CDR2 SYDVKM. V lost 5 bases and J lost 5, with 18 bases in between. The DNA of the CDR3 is TGTGCCAGCAGTCAGCAGCAGGGTACGGAATATGGCTACACCTTC. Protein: CASSQQQGTEYGYTF.

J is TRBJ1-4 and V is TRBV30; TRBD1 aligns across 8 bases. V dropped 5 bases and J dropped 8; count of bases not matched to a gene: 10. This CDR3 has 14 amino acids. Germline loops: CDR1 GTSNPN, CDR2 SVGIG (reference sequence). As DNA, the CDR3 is TGTGCCTGGGATAGACAGGGGAAATTCGAAAAACTGTTTTTT. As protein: CAWDRQGKFEKLFF.

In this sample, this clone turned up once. The CDR3 spells CASSLVVPTGRNSPLHF. For the CDR3, the DNA is TGTGCCAGCAGCTTAGTCGTTCCGACAGGGAGGAATTCACCCCTCCACTTT. The V and J genes are TRBV7-8 and TRBJ1-6; TRBD1 matches at 7 bases. CDR3 length equals 17 residues. Germline lookup yields CDR1 SGHVS and CDR2 FQNEAQ. The ends lost 1 base at V and 7 bases at J; junction bases unmatched: 10.

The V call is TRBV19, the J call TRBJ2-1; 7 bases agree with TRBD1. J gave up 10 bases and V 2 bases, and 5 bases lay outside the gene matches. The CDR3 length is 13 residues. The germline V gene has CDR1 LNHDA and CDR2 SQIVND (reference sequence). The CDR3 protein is CASSILQGQEQFF. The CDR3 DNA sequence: TGTGCCAGTAGTATACTACAGGGGCAAGAGCAGTTCTTC.

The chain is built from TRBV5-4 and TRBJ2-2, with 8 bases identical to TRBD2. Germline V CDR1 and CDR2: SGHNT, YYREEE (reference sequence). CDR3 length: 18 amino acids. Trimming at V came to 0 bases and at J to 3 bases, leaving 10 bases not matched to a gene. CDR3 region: CASSLVVGAGVHTGELFF. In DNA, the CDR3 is TGTGCCAGCAGCTTGGTGGTGGGAGCGGGAGTTCACACCGGGGAGCTGTTTTTT.

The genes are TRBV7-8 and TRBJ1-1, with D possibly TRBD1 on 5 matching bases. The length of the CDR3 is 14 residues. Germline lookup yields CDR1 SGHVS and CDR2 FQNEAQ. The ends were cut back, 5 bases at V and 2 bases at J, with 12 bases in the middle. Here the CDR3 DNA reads TGTGCCAGCAGCCTCAGGGAGGGAAACACTGAAGCTTTCTTT. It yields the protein CASSLREGNTEAFF. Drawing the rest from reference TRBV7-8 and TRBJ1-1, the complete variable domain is GAGVSQSPRYKVAKRGQDVALRCDPISGHVSLFWYQQALGQGPEFLTYFQNEAQLDKSGLPSDRFFAERPEGSVSTLKIQRTQQEDSAVYLCASSLREGNTEAFFGQGTRLTVV.

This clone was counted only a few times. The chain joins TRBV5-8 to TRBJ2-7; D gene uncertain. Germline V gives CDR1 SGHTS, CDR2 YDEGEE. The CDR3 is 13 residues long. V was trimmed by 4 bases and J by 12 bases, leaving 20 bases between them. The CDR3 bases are TGTGCCAGCAGCGTCCGAACTACTACGATCGGGTACGTC. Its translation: CASSVRTTTIGYV.

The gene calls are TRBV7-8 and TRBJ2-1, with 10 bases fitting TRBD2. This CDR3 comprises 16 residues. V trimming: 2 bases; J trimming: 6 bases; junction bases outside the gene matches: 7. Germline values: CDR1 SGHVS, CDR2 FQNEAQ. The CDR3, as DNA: TGTGCCAGCAGCTTAATTGCCAGCGGGAGGGCCAATGAGCAGTTCTTC. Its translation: CASSLIASGRANEQFF.

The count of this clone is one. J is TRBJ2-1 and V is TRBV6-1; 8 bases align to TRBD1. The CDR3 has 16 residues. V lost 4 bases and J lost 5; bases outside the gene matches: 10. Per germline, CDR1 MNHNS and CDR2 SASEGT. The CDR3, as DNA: TGTGCCAGCAGTGGACAGGGGATAAATCGCAACAATGAGCAGTTCTTC. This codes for CASSGQGINRNNEQFF.

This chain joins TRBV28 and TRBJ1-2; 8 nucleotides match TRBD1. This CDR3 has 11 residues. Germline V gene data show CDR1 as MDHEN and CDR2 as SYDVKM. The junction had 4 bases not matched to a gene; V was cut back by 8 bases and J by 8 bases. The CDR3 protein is CASRTGTGYTF. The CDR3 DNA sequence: TGTGCCAGCCGGACAGGGACGGGCTACACCTTC.

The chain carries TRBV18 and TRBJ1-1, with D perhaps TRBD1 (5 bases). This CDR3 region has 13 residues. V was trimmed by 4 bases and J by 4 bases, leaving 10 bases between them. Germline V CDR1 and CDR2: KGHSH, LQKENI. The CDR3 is CASSLGLGTEAFF. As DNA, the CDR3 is TGTGCCAGCTCACTGGGGCTTGGCACTGAAGCTTTCTTT.

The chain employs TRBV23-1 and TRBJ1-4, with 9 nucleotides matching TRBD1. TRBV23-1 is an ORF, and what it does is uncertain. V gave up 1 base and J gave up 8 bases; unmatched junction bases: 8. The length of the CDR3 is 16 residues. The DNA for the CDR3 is TGCGCCAGCAGTCAATTTCGGGACAGGGTAGGCGAAAAACTGTTTTTT. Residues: CASSQFRDRVGEKLFF.

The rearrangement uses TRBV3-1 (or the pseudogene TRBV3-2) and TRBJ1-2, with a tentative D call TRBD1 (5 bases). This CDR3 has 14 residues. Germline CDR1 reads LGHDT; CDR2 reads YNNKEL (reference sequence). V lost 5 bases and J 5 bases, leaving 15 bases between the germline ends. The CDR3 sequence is CASSSRPAGYGYTF. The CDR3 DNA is TGTGCCAGCAGCTCTCGCCCTGCAGGGTATGGCTACACCTTC.

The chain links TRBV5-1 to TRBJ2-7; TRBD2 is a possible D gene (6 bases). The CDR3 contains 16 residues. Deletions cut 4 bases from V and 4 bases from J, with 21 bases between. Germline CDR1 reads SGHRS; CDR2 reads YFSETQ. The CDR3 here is CASSDSGTPGRYEQYF. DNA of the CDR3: TGCGCCAGCAGCGACTCCGGGACTCCAGGAAGGTACGAGCAGTACTTC.